The 23 T cell receptor beta chains presented below share a single source sample, sequenced in a study of T cell responses to AZD1222 COVID-19 vaccine. The table came from immunoSEQ multiplex PCR; TCRdb's copy has only in-frame clones and leaves some out. Of approximately 130,000 clones listed, 70% to 90% are singletons. The sample consisted of peripheral blood, taken 28 days after the second AZD1222 dose. These receptors all stem from an adult who received the AZD1222 COVID-19 vaccine.

The chain is built from TRBV7-2 and TRBJ2-7; 7 bases are a match to TRBD2. Germline CDR1 SGHTA, CDR2 FQGNSA. J lost 7 bases, V lost 1 base, and 13 bases had no gene match. The length of the CDR3 is 16 residues. The CDR3 spells CASSLVASGDVGEQYF. CDR3 sequence (DNA): TGTGCCAGCAGCTTAGTGGCCAGCGGGGACGTGGGGGAGCAGTACTTC.

This chain joins TRBV27 and TRBJ1-1; D is unresolved. This CDR3 contains 13 residues. V was cut by 6 bases and J by 4 bases, with 12 bases left in between. Looked up from germline, CDR1 is MNHEY and CDR2 is SMNVEV (reference sequence). The CDR3 here is CASSRTVVTEAFF. The CDR3 nucleotides are TGTGCCAGCAGCAGGACGGTAGTCACTGAAGCTTTCTTT.

The chain is built from TRBV11-2 and TRBJ2-5, with D unresolved. Between the trimmed V and J ends, which lost 1 base and 2 bases, there was a span of 8 bases. Germline loops: CDR1 SGHAT, CDR2 FQNNGV. The CDR3 is made up of 14 amino acids. CDR3: CASSLALSQETQYF. CDR3 DNA sequence: TGTGCCAGCAGCTTAGCTCTCAGTCAAGAGACCCAGTACTTC.

V usage is TRBV9 and J usage is TRBJ2-2, with D possibly being TRBD1 (6 bases). The V end was cut by 4 bases, the J end by 5 bases, with 15 bases between. In germline, CDR1 is SGDLS, CDR2 YYNGEE. The CDR3 runs 15 residues. CDR3 residues: CASSKMDRATGELFF. CDR3 nucleotide sequence: TGTGCCAGCAGCAAAATGGACAGAGCGACCGGGGAGCTGTTTTTT. The full variable domain, with the rest looked up from reference TRBV9 and TRBJ2-2, is DSGVTQTPKHLITATGQRVTLRCSPRSGDLSVYWYQQSLDQGLQFLIQYYNGEERAKGNILERFSAQQFPDLHSELNLSSLELGDSALYFCASSKMDRATGELFFGEGSRLTVL.

The chain combines TRBV19 with TRBJ2-5, with D unresolved. V lost 3 bases to trimming and J lost 3 bases, with 5 bases between them. The germline V gene has CDR1 LNHDA and CDR2 SQIVND (reference sequence). The CDR3 totals 12 residues. DNA of the CDR3: TGTGCCAGTAGTATGTCAGAAGAGACCCAGTACTTC. As protein: CASSMSEETQYF.

The chain links TRBV11-2 to TRBJ1-3; unclear D gene. V lost 2 bases to trimming and J lost 2 bases, with 7 bases between them. CDR3 length: 14 residues. CDR1 is SGHAT, CDR2 FQNNGV, per germline. CDR3 DNA: TGTGCCAGCAGCTTACCCGGTACTGGAAACACCATATATTTT. It yields the protein CASSLPGTGNTIYF.

The gene calls are TRBV10-3 and TRBJ1-2; D might be TRBD1 (6 bases). Germline-derived CDR1 and CDR2 are ENHRY and SYGVKD. CDR3 size: 12 residues. Trimming removed 7 bases at V and 2 bases at J, with 8 bases between. CDR3 in DNA: TGTGCCATCACTGGACAGAACTATGGCTACACCTTC. It encodes CAITGQNYGYTF.

The CDR3 sequence is CASSPSRTQYF. The CDR3 bases are TGTGCCAGCAGTCCGTCGCGTACGCAGTATTTT. The V gene is TRBV12-3 or TRBV12-4, the J gene TRBJ2-3; D is unresolved. The CDR3 spans 11 residues. The V end was cut by 5 bases, the J end by 8 bases, with 8 bases between.

This chain joins TRBV27 and TRBJ1-2; weak D call: TRBD1 (5 bases). The CDR3 spans 14 residues. Germline CDR1 and CDR2: MNHEY and SMNVEV (reference sequence). The V end lost 6 bases, the J end lost 0 bases, and 11 bases lay between the germline ends. The CDR3 region has the DNA TGTGCCAGCAGGGGGACGGCTGCTAACTATGGCTACACCTTC. Its protein product is CASRGTAANYGYTF.

This chain joins TRBV5-3 and TRBJ2-6; unclear D gene. TRBV5-3 is an ORF; its function is uncertain. The CDR3 runs to 15 residues. V shed 3 bases and J shed 0 bases, with 7 bases lying between them. The CDR3 protein is CARSWTGSGANVLTF. The CDR3 DNA reads TGTGCCAGAAGCTGGACGGGCTCTGGGGCCAACGTCCTGACTTTC.

The rearrangement joins TRBV11-1 to TRBJ2-7; D is perhaps TRBD1 (6 bases). CDR3 size: 15 residues. CDR1 SGHAT and CDR2 FQDESV come from the germline V gene (reference sequence). Between the trimmed V and J ends, which lost 5 bases and 0 bases, there was a span of 14 bases. CDR3: CASSPRSGDSYEQYF. The CDR3 bases are TGTGCCAGCAGCCCCCGTTCAGGGGACTCCTACGAGCAGTACTTC.

The genes are TRBV5-1 and TRBJ1-2; D possibly corresponds to TRBD1 (6 bases). The CDR3 has 16 residues. In germline, CDR1 is SGHRS, CDR2 YFSETQ. V was shortened by 5 bases and J by 2 bases, with 19 bases between the two germline ends. The CDR3 spells CASRVGGALENYGYTF. In DNA, the CDR3 is TGCGCCAGCAGGGTCGGGGGGGCCCTGGAAAACTATGGCTACACCTTC.

This rearrangement joins TRBV7-9 to TRBJ2-3; tentatively, D is TRBD2 (5 bases). The CDR3 is 15 residues long. Between the trimmed V and J ends, which lost 4 bases and 0 bases, there was a span of 11 bases. Germline loops: CDR1 SEHNR, CDR2 FQNEAQ (reference sequence). The CDR3 loop reads CASSSPGVSTDTQYF. The CDR3, as DNA: TGTGCCAGCAGCTCCCCCGGGGTTAGCACAGATACGCAGTATTTT.

V is TRBV7-2 and J is TRBJ2-3, with 7 positions matching TRBD1. The germline V gene encodes CDR1 SGHTA and CDR2 FQGNSA. V was clipped by 2 bases and J by 3 bases; unmatched bases: 5. The CDR3 runs to 15 residues. CDR3 sequence (DNA): TGTGCCAGCAGCTTACGGGGACAGTATACAGATACGCAGTATTTT. It specifies CASSLRGQYTDTQYF.

This chain connects TRBV3-1 (or the pseudogene TRBV3-2) to TRBJ2-7; possibly TRBD1 for D (5 bases). V lost 4 bases and J 3 bases, leaving 19 bases between the germline ends. Germline lookup yields CDR1 LGHDT and CDR2 YNNKEL (reference sequence). The CDR3 spans 16 residues. The CDR3 nucleotides read TGTGCCAGCAGCCCAAGGGGAACGCTGGGGTTCTACGAGCAGTACTTC. Amino acids: CASSPRGTLGFYEQYF.

CDR3 nucleotide sequence: TGTGCCAGCAGCTTAATGATTTCGGCAGGACAGCCACGAAACACCATATATTTT. It yields the protein CASSLMISAGQPRNTIYF. This rearrangement joins TRBV7-9 to TRBJ1-3, with D possibly being TRBD1 (6 bases). The CDR3 loop spans 18 amino acids. Per germline, CDR1 SEHNR and CDR2 FQNEAQ (reference sequence). V was shortened by 2 bases and J by 5 bases, with 22 bases between the two germline ends.

This chain links TRBV15 with TRBJ2-6, with a weak D call TRBD1 (7 bases). The CDR3 totals 17 residues. V was pared by 5 bases and J by 0 bases, with 14 bases between. CDR1 LNHNV and CDR2 YYDKDF come from the germline V gene (reference sequence). The CDR3 sequence is CATSGGDRRSGANVLTF. Here the CDR3 DNA reads TGTGCCACCAGCGGAGGGGACAGACGCTCTGGGGCCAACGTCCTGACTTTC.

V gene TRBV2 combines with J gene TRBJ1-1; 8 bases align to TRBD1. The germline V gene has CDR1 SNHLY and CDR2 FYNNEI. CDR3 length: 14 amino acids. Losses at the gene ends were 6 bases for V and 1 base for J; bases not matched to a gene: 4. Here the CDR3 DNA reads TGTGCCAGCAGGAAGACAGGGGAGAACACTGAAGCTTTCTTT. Its protein product is CASRKTGENTEAFF.

The chain uses TRBV6-1 and TRBJ1-3; D might be TRBD1 (5 bases). Germline CDR1 is MNHNS and CDR2 is SASEGT. Trimming stripped 3 bases from V and 4 bases from J, with 13 bases between. The CDR3 has 15 residues. The CDR3 nucleotides read TGTGCCAGCAGTGACCGAACGGGGCTAGGAAACACCATATATTTT. Its translation is CASSDRTGLGNTIYF.

The V and J genes are TRBV24-1 and TRBJ1-2; possibly TRBD1 for D (5 bases). Germline-derived CDR1 and CDR2 are KGHDR and SFDVKD. Trimming left V 4 bases short and J 4 bases short, with 12 bases between. This CDR3 region has 14 residues. This CDR3 is CATSDTDRTYGYTF. CDR3 bases: TGTGCCACCAGTGACACTGACAGAACCTATGGCTACACCTTC.

A few counts support this clone. The genes are TRBV10-3 and TRBJ1-1, with TRBD1 matching 7 bases. Unmatched junction bases numbered 10, after V lost 3 bases and J lost 0 bases. In germline, CDR1 is ENHRY, CDR2 SYGVKD. CDR3 length: 17 residues. The CDR3 loop is CAISDTGQTPVNTEAFF. For the CDR3, the DNA is TGTGCCATCAGTGACACGGGACAGACCCCTGTGAACACTGAAGCTTTCTTT.

J is TRBJ2-3 and V is TRBV6-1, with TRBD1 as a possible D gene (6 bases). Trimming cost V 3 bases and J 2 bases, with 15 bases left between them. The CDR3 extends over 16 amino acids. Germline loops: CDR1 MNHNS, CDR2 SASEGT. CDR3 coding DNA: TGTGCCAGCAGTGATCTGAGGCCAGGGGACACAGATACGCAGTATTTT. Residues: CASSDLRPGDTDTQYF.

This rearrangement joins TRBV4-3 to TRBJ2-5; 7 bases agree with TRBD2. This CDR3 has 16 amino acids. The V gene's germline CDR1 is LGHNA and CDR2 YSLEER. Trimming took 3 bases from V and 1 from J; bases not matched to a gene: 8. The chain's CDR3 is CASSHLGERGQETQYF. The CDR3 DNA sequence: TGCGCCAGCAGCCACCTCGGAGAGCGGGGCCAAGAGACCCAGTACTTC.